The source of this TCR beta chain is a study of cytomegalovirus exposure and HLA in healthy donors. Using immunoSEQ multiplex PCR, the repertoire was profiled, and TCRdb retains in-frame clones only, with some absent. The table has 160,000 or so clones, around nine tenths seen once. The TCR was taken from a woman aged 25 to 39 in good health and CMV-seronegative. The sequencing input was PBMCs.

This chain's CDR3 is CASSQDQASEQFF. CDR3 in DNA: TGCGCCAGCAGCCAAGATCAAGCGTCCGAGCAGTTCTTC. The chain has TRBV4-3 and TRBJ2-1, with D unclear. This CDR3 is 13 amino acids long. Germline-derived CDR1 and CDR2 are LGHNA and YSLEER. The ends were cut back, 0 bases at V and 10 bases at J, with 10 bases in the middle.